This note documents a single T cell receptor (beta chain) sequence. This record belongs to a study of CD8 T cells in Susac syndrome. Negative magnetic isolation gave CD8+ and CD4+ cells; FACS enriched CD8+ TEMRA. RNA was extracted with the RNeasy kit, and a quantity of roughly 0.5 to 1 ug was reverse transcribed using random hexamers. The immunoSEQ assay covered 54 Vbeta and 13 Jbeta segments for CDR3. A single record per CDR3 protein comes from TCRdb applying MiXCR to the immunoSEQ multiplex PCR reads. This sample has around 280,000 distinct CDR3 sequences; 70% to 90% occur once, and the top ten carry around 0.11%. V was trimmed by 4 bases and J by 1 base, leaving 17 bases between them. The germline gives CDR1 MNHEY, CDR2 SMNVEV (reference sequence). This CDR3 spans 16 amino acids.

The sample consisted of CD8+ T cells from PBMCs. The J gene is TRBJ2-7, the V gene TRBV27; D could derive from TRBD1 or TRBD2 (5 bases each). This clonotype was obtained from a human donor with multiple sclerosis. The CDR3 DNA reads as TGTGCCAGCAGTTCCTCCACCGGGGACCGATCCTACGAGCAGTACTTC. Its protein is CASSSSTGDRSYEQYF.